One sample yielded the 27 T cell receptor beta chains listed below, sequenced in a study of cytomegalovirus exposure and HLA in healthy donors. Both 60 Vbeta primers and 13 Jbeta primers went into the PCR. Repertoires were generated with immunoSEQ multiplex PCR, while TCRdb's copy carries only in-frame clones and drops some. The sample has just over 65,000 clones; roughly 77% are singletons. Input material: PBMCs. The receptors originated from a human donor in good health.

The chain has TRBV11-2 and TRBJ2-7, with D perhaps matching TRBD1 (6 bases). This CDR3 contains 15 residues. Trimming removed 4 bases from V and 2 bases from J, with 15 bases in between. Germline values: CDR1 SGHAT, CDR2 FQNNGV. CDR3 protein: CASSSNRVGTYEQYF. The CDR3 DNA sequence: TGTGCCAGCAGCTCCAACAGGGTAGGGACCTACGAGCAGTACTTC.

This chain joins TRBV9 and TRBJ2-5; 10 nucleotides agree with TRBD2. This CDR3 has 16 residues. Looked up from germline, CDR1 is SGDLS and CDR2 is YYNGEE. V gave up 0 bases and J gave up 2 bases; unmatched junction bases: 4. This CDR3 is CASSVASSGGQETQYF. CDR3 DNA sequence: TGTGCCAGCAGCGTAGCTAGTAGCGGGGGGCAAGAGACCCAGTACTTC.

The V gene is TRBV5-1, the J gene TRBJ2-2; possibly TRBD2 for D (5 bases). The CDR3 runs 16 residues. CDR1 and CDR2 from the germline V gene are SGHRS and YFSETQ. V gave up 0 bases and J gave up 6 bases, with 15 bases separating them. The DNA of the CDR3 is TGCGCCAGCAGCTTGGTTCCGGCCCGGGGTGCCGGGGAGCTGTTTTTT. Protein sequence: CASSLVPARGAGELFF.

The chain couples TRBV9 to TRBJ1-5; possibly TRBD1 for D (6 bases). CDR1 SGDLS and CDR2 YYNGEE come from the germline V gene. Trimming pared 2 bases from V and 3 bases from J, leaving 9 bases between. The CDR3 totals 14 residues. The CDR3 is CASSVTGLNQPQHF. The CDR3 DNA reads TGTGCCAGCAGCGTTACAGGGCTCAATCAGCCCCAGCATTTT.

About this clone itself: Other DNA sequences from this sample encode an identical CDR3 as well. The chain uses TRBV27 and TRBJ2-1; maybe TRBD1 (6 bases). The V and J ends lost 0 bases and 4 bases respectively, with 13 bases between them. This CDR3 region has 16 residues. CDR1 and CDR2 (germline): MNHEY, SMNVEV (reference sequence). The CDR3 DNA follows: TGTGCCAGCAGTTTATCGGCCAGGGGTGCATACAATGAGCAGTTCTTC. It yields the protein CASSLSARGAYNEQFF.

This rearrangement joins TRBV19 to TRBJ1-5; possibly TRBD1 for D (5 bases). V shed 10 bases and J shed 2 bases, with 12 bases lying between them. Germline-derived CDR1 and CDR2 are LNHDA and SQIVND (reference sequence). This CDR3 has 13 residues. The DNA of the CDR3 is TGTGCCACCTACACGGGGGGCAATCAGCCCCAGCATTTT. Its translation: CATYTGGNQPQHF.

The CDR3 loop is CASTTFQGQWNNYGYTF. The CDR3 DNA is TGTGCCAGCACCACGTTCCAGGGGCAGTGGAATAACTATGGCTACACCTTC. V gene TRBV7-2 combines with J gene TRBJ1-2; maybe TRBD1 (6 bases). V shed 7 bases and J shed 1 base, with 22 bases lying between them. CDR3 size: 17 residues. Germline V gene lookup returns CDR1 SGHTA and CDR2 FQGNSA.

This clone was recorded only once. The chain uses TRBV28 and TRBJ1-2, with D possibly TRBD1 on 6 matching bases. Looked up from germline, CDR1 is MDHEN and CDR2 is SYDVKM. The V and J ends lost 3 bases and 3 bases respectively, with 23 bases between them. This CDR3 comprises 18 residues. In nucleotides, the CDR3 is TGTGCCAGCAGTTTCACATTGGGTGAGGGGGGGTTTGACTATGGCTACACCTTC. Its protein product is CASSFTLGEGGFDYGYTF.

A few counts support this clone. The chain employs TRBV5-5 and TRBJ1-1; D gene uncertain. Germline CDR1 reads SGHKS; CDR2 reads YYEKEE (reference sequence). This CDR3 region has 13 residues. Deletions cut 5 bases from V and 0 bases from J, with 8 bases between. The CDR3 sequence: CASSPQVNTEAFF. The DNA for the CDR3 is TGTGCCAGCAGTCCTCAGGTGAACACTGAAGCTTTCTTT.

The rearrangement uses TRBV28 and TRBJ2-6, with a weak D call TRBD1 (6 bases). Germline values: CDR1 MDHEN, CDR2 SYDVKM. Trimming shortened V by 8 bases and J by 1 base, and 15 bases separated the two germline ends. There are 16 residues in the CDR3. CDR3 DNA: TGTGCCAGCGGAAAACCTCAGGGGTCTGGGGCCAACGTCCTGACTTTC. Translating gives CASGKPQGSGANVLTF.

The chain has TRBV28 and TRBJ2-7; TRBD2 matches at 10 bases. This CDR3 region has 14 residues. V was pared by 6 bases and J by 0 bases, with 2 bases of the junction left unmatched. Germline CDR1 and CDR2: MDHEN and SYDVKM. This CDR3 reads CASSERGGSYEQYF. CDR3 coding DNA: TGTGCCAGCAGCGAGCGGGGGGGCTCCTACGAGCAGTACTTC.

Of note for this clone: At one of its ends the junction is not consistent with the germline gene, which may arise from a read error. The chain joins TRBV6-5 to TRBJ2-1; the D gene is possibly TRBD2 (5 bases). The germline V gene has CDR1 MNHEY and CDR2 SVGAGI. This CDR3 has 13 amino acids. CDR3 DNA: TGTGCCAGCAGTACGGACTCCAACAATGAGCAGTTCTTC. Amino acid sequence: CASSTDSNNEQFF.

This rearrangement joins TRBV19 to TRBJ1-2, with a tentative D call TRBD1 (5 bases). CDR1 LNHDA and CDR2 SQIVND come from the germline V gene (reference sequence). The CDR3 has 13 residues. Trimming took 3 bases from V and 6 from J, leaving 11 bases between them. The CDR3 DNA is TGTGCCAGTAGTATCGAGCAGGGTGATGGCTACACCTTC. It specifies CASSIEQGDGYTF.

This sequence joins TRBV7-6 and TRBJ2-7; D ambiguous. CDR3 size: 16 residues. Germline lookup yields CDR1 SGHVS and CDR2 FNYEAQ. V lost 1 base, J lost 0 bases, and 13 bases lay in between. This chain's CDR3 is CASSLGVGESSYEQYF. In nucleotides, the CDR3 is TGTGCCAGCAGCTTAGGGGTAGGAGAGAGCTCCTACGAGCAGTACTTC.

The V call is TRBV29-1, the J call TRBJ2-2; 10 positions agree with TRBD1. Germline loops: CDR1 SQVTM, CDR2 ANQGSEA. V was clipped by 4 bases and J by 5 bases; unmatched bases: 7. The CDR3 consists of 15 residues. The CDR3 is CSVVRQGAITGELFF. Written as DNA, the CDR3 is TGCAGCGTTGTTCGACAGGGGGCCATTACCGGGGAGCTGTTTTTT.

The chain links TRBV5-1 to TRBJ1-6; tentatively, D is TRBD1 (5 bases). CDR1 and CDR2 (germline): SGHRS, YFSETQ. V was clipped by 4 bases and J by 7 bases, with 21 bases between them. CDR3 size: 17 residues. This chain's CDR3 is CASSPSGKPIGNSPLHF. The CDR3 nucleotides are TGCGCCAGCAGCCCATCAGGGAAACCTATCGGAAATTCACCCCTCCACTTT.

This sequence joins TRBV7-8 and TRBJ2-5; 8 bases agree with TRBD2. V shed 5 bases and J 4 bases; nucleotides not matched to a gene: 9. The CDR3 totals 15 residues. CDR1 SGHVS and CDR2 FQNEAQ come from the germline V gene. Written as DNA, the CDR3 is TGTGCCAGCAGCCCCATCGGGGGGGGTGTAGAGACCCAGTACTTC. The encoded protein is CASSPIGGGVETQYF.

The chain employs TRBV2 and TRBJ1-4; perhaps TRBD1 as D (6 bases). Trimming took 8 bases from V and 8 from J, leaving 15 bases between them. The germline V gene encodes CDR1 SNHLY and CDR2 FYNNEI. The CDR3 length is 13 residues. The CDR3 DNA sequence: TGTGCCAGCCAATCAGGGGCCTTAGAAAAACTGTTTTTT. This translates into CASQSGALEKLFF.

The chain joins TRBV19 to TRBJ1-5, with TRBD1 identical over 10 bases. The length of the CDR3 is 13 residues. Looked up from germline, CDR1 is LNHDA and CDR2 is SQIVND (reference sequence). V lost 9 bases and J lost 6; bases outside the gene matches: 5. Here the CDR3 reads CASNDRGRQPQHF. CDR3 bases: TGTGCCAGCAACGACAGGGGGCGTCAGCCCCAGCATTTT.

This clone turned up a few times. The chain carries TRBV4-3 and TRBJ2-7, with a weak D call TRBD1 (5 bases). Per germline, CDR1 LGHNA and CDR2 YSLEER. CDR3 length equals 15 residues. The V gene lost 0 bases and the J gene lost 0 bases, with 9 bases spanning the gap. In DNA form, the CDR3 reads TGCGCCAGCAGCCAAGATCAGGGATCCTCCTACGAGCAGTACTTC. Translated, it gives CASSQDQGSSYEQYF.

In this sample, this clone turned up once. This chain connects TRBV6-1 to TRBJ1-1; D unclear. The V end lost 0 bases, the J end lost 0 bases, and 14 bases lay between the germline ends. The CDR3 sequence is 17 residues long. Germline CDR1 reads MNHNS; CDR2 reads SASEGT. CDR3 region: CASSEAAGIYMNTEAFF. CDR3 bases: TGTGCCAGCAGTGAAGCGGCCGGGATTTACATGAACACTGAAGCTTTCTTT.

In its sample, this clone was seen once. The CDR3 is CASGWSGVGEQFF. The CDR3 DNA reads TGCGCCAGCGGGTGGAGCGGGGTCGGGGAGCAGTTCTTC. The chain combines TRBV5-1 with TRBJ2-1, with 7 bases lining up with TRBD2. This CDR3 has 13 amino acids. Germline V CDR1 and CDR2: SGHRS, YFSETQ. V lost 7 bases to trimming and J lost 10 bases; unmatched junction nucleotides: 11.

This clone was detected many times. The chain combines TRBV7-8 with TRBJ1-1; no firm D call. V was cut by 2 bases and J by 4 bases, with 5 bases left in between. Germline CDR1 and CDR2: SGHVS and FQNEAQ. The CDR3 runs 12 residues. The DNA of the CDR3 is TGTGCCAGCAGCTTATCGGTCACTGAAGCTTTCTTT. This codes for CASSLSVTEAFF.

The CDR3 nucleotides read TGTGCCAGCAGCTCAACAGGGGGTTATAACTATGGCTACACCTTC. Translating it yields CASSSTGGYNYGYTF. The gene calls are TRBV5-5 and TRBJ1-2; 8 nucleotides align to TRBD1. Trimming removed 3 bases from V and 1 base from J; junction bases left unmatched: 5. The CDR3 extends over 15 amino acids. Germline lookup yields CDR1 SGHKS and CDR2 YYEKEE (reference sequence).

The V call is TRBV9, the J call TRBJ2-7; no reliable D call. The length of the CDR3 is 15 residues. V dropped 0 bases and J dropped 2 bases, with 12 bases sitting between them. Germline V gene sequence: CDR1 SGDLS, CDR2 YYNGEE. The CDR3 DNA sequence: TGTGCCAGCAGCGTAGGTTTCGGCGGTACCTACGAGCAGTACTTC. It encodes CASSVGFGGTYEQYF.

The chain is built from TRBV7-2 and TRBJ1-1, with D maybe TRBD1 (6 bases). This CDR3 has 12 amino acids. Germline CDR1 and CDR2: SGHTA and FQGNSA. Trimming shortened V by 5 bases and J by 11 bases, and 15 bases separated the two germline ends. CDR3 residues: CASSTRGGRAFF. DNA for the CDR3: TGTGCCAGCAGCACGAGAGGGGGTAGGGCTTTCTTT.

This clone was counted a single time. V is TRBV19 and J is TRBJ1-1; tentatively, D is TRBD1 (6 bases). Trimming pared 3 bases from V and 6 bases from J, leaving 11 bases between. CDR3 length: 13 residues. CDR1 is LNHDA, CDR2 SQIVND, per germline (reference sequence). The chain's CDR3 is CASSMGQGSEAFF. The CDR3, as DNA: TGTGCCAGTAGTATGGGGCAGGGGTCTGAAGCTTTCTTT.